This TCR beta chain is drawn from a study of shared clonotypes between healthy human individuals. Sequencing was performed with immunoSEQ multiplex PCR; in TCRdb, only in-frame clones are kept and a portion is missing. The sample includes about 490,000 clones, 79% of them seen just once. Sequenced sample: PBMCs. The source is a woman aged 40 to 50 in good health. Some clones in this sample may be carry-over from other donors' samples.

The CDR3 nucleotides are TGCGCCAGCAGCTTCGAAGGACAGGGGTACAATGAGCAGTTCTTC. Encoded protein: CASSFEGQGYNEQFF. The rearrangement links TRBV5-1 to TRBJ2-1; 9 bases match TRBD1. Germline V gene sequence: CDR1 SGHRS, CDR2 YFSETQ. V lost 2 bases and J lost 4; bases outside the gene matches: 4. This CDR3 region has 15 residues.